Described below is a single TCR beta chain sequence and its context. The source of the sample is a study of blood T cell repertoires in COVID-19. Study information: Sites in the United States, Italy and Spain provided acute and convalescent COVID-19 samples. PBMCs, B-cell-depleted T cells, or T cells were the source of the cDNA or gDNA that made up the material.

In the authors' workflow: The authors estimated nucleated cell counts from reference gene primer amplification. The table came from immunoSEQ multiplex PCR; TCRdb's copy has only in-frame clones and leaves some out. V and J calls and clone size come straight from that table; D and trimming were deduced from the DNA. The sample shows about 490,000 clones, approximately 83% of them seen only once. V lost 5 bases, J lost 0 bases, and 18 bases lay in between. CDR3 length equals 17 residues. Germline V gene sequence: CDR1 SGHNT, CDR2 YENEEA. The sequenced sample was peripheral blood. This rearrangement joins TRBV11-3 to TRBJ2-3; the D gene is possibly TRBD2 (7 bases). The receptor comes from a human donor in a cohort sampled during active COVID-19. In nucleotides, the CDR3 is TGTGCCAGCAGCATCGGTGGGGGGGGCCCAAGCACAGATACGCAGTATTTT. It encodes CASSIGGGGPSTDTQYF.